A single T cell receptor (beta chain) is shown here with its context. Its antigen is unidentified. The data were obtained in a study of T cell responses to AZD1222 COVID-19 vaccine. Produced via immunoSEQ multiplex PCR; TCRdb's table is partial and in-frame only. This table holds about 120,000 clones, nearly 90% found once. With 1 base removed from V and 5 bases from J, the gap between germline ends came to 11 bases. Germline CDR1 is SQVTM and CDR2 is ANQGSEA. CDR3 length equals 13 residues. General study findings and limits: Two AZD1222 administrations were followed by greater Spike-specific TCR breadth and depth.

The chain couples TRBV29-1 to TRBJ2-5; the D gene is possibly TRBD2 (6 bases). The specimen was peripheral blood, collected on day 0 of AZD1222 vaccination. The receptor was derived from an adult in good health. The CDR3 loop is CSVEGGAGETQYF. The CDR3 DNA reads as TGCAGCGTTGAAGGGGGCGCGGGGGAGACCCAGTACTTC.